Below, 11 T cell receptor beta chains from the same sample are listed, as sequenced in a study of blood T cell repertoires in COVID-19 (dated by TCRdb to 2018 to 2021). Library preparation employed the immunoSEQ multiplex PCR assay. TCRdb holds this immuneACCESS table with in-frame rearrangements only. Some clones are missing; in checked studies, unresolved V genes explain under half, and the rest has no known cause. This sample holds 400,000 to 500,000 clones; roughly 88% were observed only once. The ten largest clones take up approximately 1.5% of the sample. Sequenced: peripheral blood. These receptors came from a woman in her 30s with active or convalescent COVID-19.

The chain links TRBV29-1 to TRBJ2-2; perhaps TRBD2 as D (6 bases). Trimming shortened V by 5 bases and J by 4 bases, and 23 bases separated the two germline ends. Per the germline V gene, CDR1 is SQVTM and CDR2 is ANQGSEA. CDR3 size: 17 residues. In DNA, the CDR3 is TGCAGCGTTTCCGGACTACGCTCCTCCGGGGGCACCGGGGAGCTGTTTTTT. This codes for CSVSGLRSSGGTGELFF.

V usage is TRBV19 and J usage is TRBJ1-5; D is ambiguous. V lost 7 bases, J lost 4 bases, and 17 bases lay in between. The CDR3 sequence is 15 residues long. CDR1 and CDR2 from the germline V gene are LNHDA and SQIVND (reference sequence). CDR3 in DNA: TGTGCCAGTACCACCTCAGCGGCCTTTAATCAGCCCCAGCATTTT. Translating it yields CASTTSAAFNQPQHF.

This chain connects TRBV4-1 to TRBJ1-3; no reliable D call. CDR1 and CDR2 (germline): MGHRA, YSYEKL. CDR3 length equals 16 residues. Trimming stripped 0 bases from V and 4 bases from J, with 13 bases between. The CDR3 region has the DNA TGCGCCAGCAGCCAAGATTATGAGAAGTCCGGAAACACCATATATTTT. Translating gives CASSQDYEKSGNTIYF.

This chain links TRBV6-5 with TRBJ2-3; D remains ambiguous. V was trimmed by 7 bases and J by 1 base, leaving 9 bases between them. CDR1 is MNHEY and CDR2 is SVGAGI in the germline V gene. This CDR3 has 13 amino acids. This CDR3 reads CASMPGGTDTQYF. In nucleotides, the CDR3 is TGTGCCAGCATGCCCGGAGGCACAGATACGCAGTATTTT.

The rearrangement joins TRBV6-5 to TRBJ2-1, with 10 positions matching TRBD2. Germline CDR1 reads MNHEY; CDR2 reads SVGAGI. The V segment lost 2 bases and the J segment 6 bases; nucleotides outside the gene matches: 4. This CDR3 spans 15 amino acids. The CDR3 coding sequence is TGTGCCAGCAGTTACGGACTAGCGGCGACCAATGAGCAGTTCTTC. As protein: CASSYGLAATNEQFF.

The chain combines TRBV29-1 with TRBJ2-1, with TRBD1 matching over 9 bases. Germline CDR1 reads SQVTM; CDR2 reads ANQGSEA. The CDR3 totals 14 residues. V was clipped by 2 bases and J by 5 bases; unmatched bases: 4. The CDR3 DNA sequence: TGCAGCGTTGAAAGGGGACAGGGACACAATGAGCAGTTCTTC. Its protein is CSVERGQGHNEQFF.

To note about this clone: The sample has other DNA sequences that encode this CDR3 too. This sequence joins TRBV5-1 and TRBJ1-6, with 7 nucleotides matching TRBD1. V lost 4 bases to trimming and J lost 10 bases; unmatched junction nucleotides: 8. Looked up from germline, CDR1 is SGHRS and CDR2 is YFSETQ. The CDR3 runs 14 residues. The CDR3 is CASSRGQGGSPLHF. The CDR3 region has the DNA TGCGCCAGCAGCAGAGGTCAGGGGGGATCACCCCTCCACTTT.

The chain links TRBV7-8 to TRBJ2-5; possibly TRBD1 for D (5 bases). The CDR3 has 16 amino acids. With 1 base removed from V and 2 bases from J, the gap between germline ends came to 14 bases. Germline V gives CDR1 SGHVS, CDR2 FQNEAQ. CDR3 sequence reads: CASSLVSLGDQETQYF. DNA for the CDR3: TGTGCCAGCAGCTTAGTATCCTTAGGGGATCAAGAGACCCAGTACTTC.

This clone was detected once. V and J are TRBV5-1 and TRBJ1-1; the D is unclear. CDR1 is SGHRS and CDR2 is YFSETQ in the germline V gene. Trimming pared 4 bases from V and 0 bases from J, leaving 10 bases between. The CDR3 totals 14 residues. DNA for the CDR3: TGCGCCAGCAGCAGTACAGCGGTGAACACTGAAGCTTTCTTT. Translation: CASSSTAVNTEAFF.

The chain couples TRBV10-1 to TRBJ2-7; 8 positions match TRBD1. Per germline, CDR1 WNHNN and CDR2 SYGVQD (reference sequence). J gave up 1 base and V 6 bases, and 2 bases lay outside the gene matches. The CDR3 totals 13 residues. The CDR3 nucleotides are TGCGCCAGCAGCAGGACAGGGTCCTACGAGCAGTACTTC. This gives the protein CASSRTGSYEQYF.

The rearrangement links TRBV6-2 or TRBV6-3 to TRBJ1-2, with no clear D. This CDR3 contains 14 residues. Trimming cost V 6 bases and J 8 bases, with 19 bases left between them. Germline loops: CDR1 MNHEY, CDR2 SVGEGT. As DNA, the CDR3 is TGTGCCAGCAGCCCTTCCCGGACTCTCTGGGGCTACACCTTC. This translates into CASSPSRTLWGYTF.